The 21 T cell receptor beta chains presented below share a single source sample, sequenced in a study of blood T cell repertoires in COVID-19. The assay was immunoSEQ multiplex PCR, and TCRdb's table has in-frame clones only and misses some. The table has around 220,000 clones, around 88% seen once; the top ten hold 14% to 15%. The material sequenced was PBMCs or T cells enriched from blood (not recorded which). The receptor set was obtained from a woman aged 45-65 years with acute COVID-19.

V is TRBV7-9 and J is TRBJ1-3; unclear D gene. This CDR3 is built from 14 residues. The V and J ends lost 5 bases and 0 bases respectively, with 8 bases between them. Germline CDR1 reads SEHNR; CDR2 reads FQNEAQ (reference sequence). In DNA, the CDR3 is TGTGCCAGCAGCCGAGGGAGCTCTGGAAACACCATATATTTT. Amino acids: CASSRGSSGNTIYF.

This chain's CDR3 is CASSLGPGIIYEQYF. In nucleotides, the CDR3 is TGTGCCAGCAGCTTAGGTCCGGGGATTATCTACGAGCAGTACTTC. The V gene is TRBV7-7, the J gene TRBJ2-7, with D tentatively TRBD2 (5 bases). The CDR3 runs 15 residues. V dropped 1 base and J dropped 3 bases, with 13 bases sitting between them. Looked up from germline, CDR1 is SSHAT and CDR2 is FNYEAQ (reference sequence).

The V gene is TRBV28, the J gene TRBJ2-7; 12 nucleotides line up with TRBD2. Germline CDR1 reads MDHEN; CDR2 reads SYDVKM. The junction had 4 bases not matched to a gene; V was cut back by 8 bases and J by 5 bases. The CDR3 covers 13 residues. Written as DNA, the CDR3 is TGTGCCAGCGGACTAGCGGGAAATAACGAGCAGTACTTC. It yields the protein CASGLAGNNEQYF.

The J gene is TRBJ1-1, the V gene TRBV19; D remains ambiguous. Trimming pared 10 bases from V and 2 bases from J, leaving 11 bases between. This CDR3 has 12 residues. Germline loops: CDR1 LNHDA, CDR2 SQIVND (reference sequence). CDR3 region: CATPHRNTEAFF. CDR3 in DNA: TGTGCCACCCCCCACAGAAACACTGAAGCTTTCTTT.

The chain couples TRBV11-3 to TRBJ2-2; 10 bases line up with TRBD2. CDR1 is SGHNT, CDR2 YENEEA, per germline. V shed 10 bases, J shed 0 bases, and the junction held 11 bases outside the gene matches. This CDR3 is 17 amino acids long. DNA of the CDR3: TGTGCCACCGAAGCGGGAGGGGAAAACGCGAACACCGGGGAGCTGTTTTTT. The encoded protein is CATEAGGENANTGELFF.

The genes are TRBV5-1 and TRBJ2-2; TRBD1 aligns across 7 bases. The germline CDR1 and CDR2 sequences are SGHRS and YFSETQ. The CDR3 has 15 residues. Germline trimming cut 4 bases from V and 1 base from J; bases unmatched to any gene: 4. The CDR3 here is CASSPAGGNTGELFF. The CDR3 DNA sequence: TGCGCCAGCAGCCCTGCAGGGGGGAACACCGGGGAGCTGTTTTTT.

The sample holds one count of this clone. Other DNA sequences of this sample code for an identical CDR3. The V call is TRBV7-2, the J call TRBJ2-7; D might be TRBD1 (5 bases). Trimming removed 1 base from V and 0 bases from J, with 7 bases in between. This CDR3 has 14 residues. Germline CDR1 and CDR2: SGHTA and FQGNSA. The chain's CDR3 is CASSLVQGSYEQYF. The CDR3 DNA reads as TGTGCCAGCAGCTTAGTGCAGGGCTCCTACGAGCAGTACTTC.

Remarks on this clone: The same CDR3 is also encoded by other DNA sequences in this sample. V is TRBV3-1 (or the pseudogene TRBV3-2) and J is TRBJ2-7; perhaps TRBD1 as D (5 bases). In germline, CDR1 is LGHDT, CDR2 YNNKEL (reference sequence). This CDR3 spans 14 amino acids. V lost 2 bases and J 0 bases, leaving 8 bases between the germline ends. CDR3: CASSQQGSSYEQYF. DNA of the CDR3: TGTGCCAGCAGCCAACAGGGTTCCTCCTACGAGCAGTACTTC.

V is TRBV7-8 and J is TRBJ1-3; no clear D gene. There are 16 residues in the CDR3. Trimming left V 4 bases short and J 0 bases short, with 13 bases between. Germline CDR1 is SGHVS and CDR2 is FQNEAQ. This chain's CDR3 is CASSSHWARSGNTIYF. In nucleotides, the CDR3 is TGTGCCAGCAGCTCCCACTGGGCTCGCTCTGGAAACACCATATATTTT.

This rearrangement joins TRBV6-1 to TRBJ1-2; TRBD1 matches 7 bases. The V segment lost 5 bases and the J segment 5 bases; nucleotides outside the gene matches: 8. Germline-derived CDR1 and CDR2 are MNHNS and SASEGT. The CDR3 totals 14 residues. The CDR3 DNA follows: TGTGCCAGCAGTTATCCGGGACAGAAATATGGCTACACCTTC. Amino acid sequence: CASSYPGQKYGYTF.

CDR3 DNA sequence: TGTGCCAGCAGCGCATCCGGGACACCCTACGAGCAGTACTTC. This codes for CASSASGTPYEQYF. The V and J genes are TRBV9 and TRBJ2-7; D possibly corresponds to TRBD1 (6 bases). V was cut by 3 bases and J by 2 bases, with 12 bases left in between. This CDR3 comprises 14 residues. Germline CDR1 SGDLS, CDR2 YYNGEE.

V gene TRBV6-1 combines with J gene TRBJ1-5, with D possibly matching TRBD1 (5 bases). The germline V gene has CDR1 MNHNS and CDR2 SASEGT. The CDR3 covers 16 residues. V was shortened by 2 bases and J by 3 bases, with 14 bases between the two germline ends. The CDR3 here is CASSEPGGGANQPQHF. DNA for the CDR3: TGTGCCAGCAGTGAACCCGGTGGCGGGGCCAATCAGCCCCAGCATTTT.

The rearrangement joins TRBV19 to TRBJ2-7; TRBD2 agrees at 12 bases. Trimming removed 5 bases from V and 6 bases from J; junction bases left unmatched: 14. Germline V gene lookup returns CDR1 LNHDA and CDR2 SQIVND (reference sequence). The CDR3 length is 17 residues. CDR3 in amino acids: CASSVTSGRYSVGEQYF. DNA of the CDR3: TGTGCCAGTAGTGTTACTAGCGGGAGGTACAGTGTCGGCGAGCAGTACTTC.

The chain joins TRBV5-1 to TRBJ2-3, with TRBD2 matching over 12 bases. CDR3 length equals 21 residues. The germline V gene encodes CDR1 SGHRS and CDR2 YFSETQ. V was clipped by 0 bases and J by 0 bases; unmatched bases: 14. The CDR3 DNA sequence: TGCGCCAGCAGCTTGGCCCGCAGGGCTAGCGGGAGGGCCCTTAGCACAGATACGCAGTATTTT. Translating gives CASSLARRASGRALSTDTQYF.

The V and J genes are TRBV7-2 and TRBJ2-3; 9 bases map to TRBD2. Germline CDR1 is SGHTA and CDR2 is FQGNSA. CDR3 length: 15 residues. V lost 1 base, J lost 6 bases, and 5 bases stayed unmatched. Here the CDR3 DNA reads TGTGCCAGCAGCTTAGACGCGGGAGGGCCGGATACGCAGTATTTT. Translation gives CASSLDAGGPDTQYF.

V usage is TRBV6-2 or TRBV6-3 and J usage is TRBJ2-7; 10 bases are shared with TRBD2. Trimming at V came to 1 base and at J to 4 bases, leaving 4 bases not matched to a gene. Per the germline V gene, CDR1 is MNHEY and CDR2 is SVGEGT. The CDR3 length is 15 residues. The CDR3 region has the DNA TGTGCCAGCAGTTACTACCTAGCGGGAGATTACGAGCAGTACTTC. Encoded protein: CASSYYLAGDYEQYF.

The CDR3 sequence is CATSRDGSGSADTQYF. CDR3 nucleotide sequence: TGTGCCACCAGCAGAGACGGGAGCGGGAGTGCAGATACGCAGTATTTT. The chain links TRBV15 to TRBJ2-3; 8 nucleotides agree with TRBD2. The CDR3 contains 16 residues. V was clipped by 0 bases and J by 4 bases; unmatched bases: 6. Germline values: CDR1 LNHNV, CDR2 YYDKDF (reference sequence).

The CDR3 DNA is TGTGCCAGCAGTGCACTTTTCACCACAGATACGCAGTATTTT. Amino acids: CASSALFTTDTQYF. The V call is TRBV2, the J call TRBJ2-3, with D uncertain. Germline V gene lookup returns CDR1 SNHLY and CDR2 FYNNEI. The CDR3 extends over 14 amino acids. V was shortened by 4 bases and J by 2 bases, with 10 bases between the two germline ends.

CDR3 sequence reads: CASRDRGRTEAFF. The CDR3 nucleotides read TGTGCCAGCAGGGACAGGGGGCGGACTGAAGCTTTCTTT. The V gene is TRBV6-5, the J gene TRBJ1-1, with 11 nucleotides matching TRBD1. Germline assignment: CDR1 MNHEY and CDR2 SVGAGI. This CDR3 has 13 amino acids. The J segment lost 5 bases and the V segment lost 6 bases, leaving 2 bases of the junction unmatched.

V usage is TRBV21-1 and J usage is TRBJ2-5; TRBD2 reflects the table's D call only, with no check against the DNA. TRBV21-1 is recorded as a pseudogene. This CDR3 is built from 13 residues. In DNA, the CDR3 is TGTGCCAGCAGCAAAGTTCTTGAAGAGACCCAGTACTTC. This translates into CASSKVLEETQYF.

V and J are TRBV5-4 and TRBJ1-6; the D gene is possibly TRBD1 (5 bases). CDR1 is SGHNT, CDR2 YYREEE, per germline (reference sequence). CDR3 size: 17 residues. Trimming left V 3 bases short and J 0 bases short, with 13 bases between. This CDR3 reads CASSSRQTSSYNSPLHF. In DNA, the CDR3 is TGTGCCAGCAGCTCCAGACAGACCAGCTCCTATAATTCACCCCTCCACTTT.